What follows is one T cell receptor (beta chain) and its context. This sample stems from a study of blood T cell repertoires in COVID-19. In the study overall: From T cells, B-cell-depleted T cells, or PBMCs came the material, which was cDNA or gDNA.

The CDR3 spans 15 residues. The V end lost 0 bases, the J end lost 6 bases, and 9 bases lay between the germline ends. CDR1 is SGHVS, CDR2 FNYEAQ, per germline. Only in-frame clones appear in the TCRdb table, and some are missing; sequencing was by immunoSEQ multiplex PCR. Of fewer than 200,000 clones in the sample, more than 70% were seen once. Recruits, aged roughly 18 to 90 years, lived in 20 to 30 US areas. Sequenced sample: PBMCs or T cells enriched from blood (not recorded which). The chain uses TRBV7-6 and TRBJ1-6; TRBD1 is a possible D gene (6 bases). This sequence originates from a man aged 55 to 70 who had recovered from COVID-19. CDR3 DNA sequence: TGTGCCAGCAGCTTAGCACAGGGCCGTAATTCACCCCTCCACTTT. Amino acids: CASSLAQGRNSPLHF.